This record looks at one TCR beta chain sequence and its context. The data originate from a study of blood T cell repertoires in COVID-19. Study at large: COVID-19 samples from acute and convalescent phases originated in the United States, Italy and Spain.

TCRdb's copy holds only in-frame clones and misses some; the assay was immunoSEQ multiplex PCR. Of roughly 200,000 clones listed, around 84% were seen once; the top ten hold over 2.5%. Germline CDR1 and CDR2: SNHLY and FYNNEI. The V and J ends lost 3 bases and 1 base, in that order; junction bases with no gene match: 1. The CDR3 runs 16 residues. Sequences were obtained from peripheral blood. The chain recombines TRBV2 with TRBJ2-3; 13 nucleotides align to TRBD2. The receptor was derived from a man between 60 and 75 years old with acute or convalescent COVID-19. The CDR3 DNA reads TGTGCCAGCAGTGATACTAGCGGGGGGGGCACAGATACGCAGTATTTT. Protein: CASSDTSGGGTDTQYF.